Listed below are T cell receptor beta chains from one sample, sequenced in a study of T cells in Graves' hyperthyroidism and ophthalmopathy. TCRdb passed the multiplex PCR reads through MiXCR, listing each CDR3 protein once. The sample comprises 200,000 to 250,000 distinct CDR3 sequences, 15% to 20% of which are singletons, and under 65% rests with the top ten. Sequencing was carried out using blood. Receptors were obtained from a man aged 45-60 years with Graves' hyperthyroidism. Both conserved end residues are trimmed from each CDR3. The order of the fields is J gene, V gene, CDR3 protein.

TRBJ2-6 | TRBV7-2 | ASSFGEGFGANVLT
TRBJ1-1 | TRBV20-1 | SARIGPSDTEAF
TRBJ2-2 | TRBV20-1 | SAITDLNTGELF
TRBJ2-1 | TRBV7-2 | ASSPLSSYNEQF
TRBJ2-1 | TRBV20-1 | SARSQLREQF
TRBJ2-3 | TRBV6-1 | ASSEIAFSTDTQY
TRBJ2-2 | TRBV10-1 | ASSGLTGELF
TRBJ2-7 | TRBV20-1 | SARGQGFYEQY
TRBJ2-1 | TRBV27 | ASSLSRASGSDEQF
TRBJ2-2 | TRBV4-1 | ASSQEFSGTGGSGELF
TRBJ2-3 | TRBV20-1 | SAVAGGGYTDTQY
TRBJ2-1 | TRBV19 | ASSKWNPNEQF
TRBJ2-3 | TRBV10-3 | AISESLVGDTQY
TRBJ2-7 | TRBV30 | AWSLSGGWEQY
TRBJ1-4 | TRBV6-1 | ASSFGQGTNEKLF
TRBJ2-1 | TRBV10-3 | AISITSGSSYNEQF
TRBJ2-1 | TRBV6-2/TRBV6-3 | ASSSGLEGYNEQF
TRBJ2-2 | TRBV27 | ASSLQGSWELF
TRBJ2-7 | TRBV20-1 | SAWDRNYEQY
TRBJ2-7 | TRBV29-1 | SVETGESYEQY
TRBJ1-1 | TRBV11-2 | ASSQLGGSANTEAF
TRBJ2-7 | TRBV11-3 | ASTPQGLAGGEQY
TRBJ1-1 | TRBV10-3 | AISESSSYTEAF
TRBJ2-2 | TRBV4-3 | ASSQEASGVNTGELF
TRBJ2-7 | TRBV6-5 | ASSYGTPPIEQY
TRBJ2-1 | TRBV4-1 | ASSQDGMLRSSYNEQF
TRBJ2-1 | TRBV11-1 | ASSLGGNYNEQF
TRBJ2-1 | TRBV6-1 | ASSEAGGGIYNEQF
TRBJ2-1 | TRBV11-2 | ASSLVGGAEQF
TRBJ2-2 | TRBV5-5 | ASSPTSGSSGELF
TRBJ2-3 | TRBV15 | ATSTLHGTYTDTQY
TRBJ2-1 | TRBV5-1 | ASSFAIGQRYYNEQF
TRBJ2-1 | TRBV18 | ASSPSLDSYNEQF
TRBJ2-7 | TRBV5-1 | ASSLRWGQSYEQY
TRBJ1-5 | TRBV28 | ASKRRLSNQPQH
TRBJ2-3 | TRBV3-1 | ASSQGGSGTDTQY
TRBJ2-1 | TRBV12-3/TRBV12-4 | ASSIPPVYEQF
TRBJ2-1 | TRBV12-3/TRBV12-4 | ASSVSGLYNEQF
TRBJ2-3 | TRBV11-2 | ASSLDPRYTDTQY
TRBJ2-3 | TRBV4-2 | ASSQEFTSTDTQY
TRBJ2-5 | TRBV4-2 | ASSQEPARDSETQY
TRBJ2-5 | TRBV10-3 | AISDGTSKETQY
TRBJ2-2 | TRBV5-6 | ASSFRAIYTGELF
TRBJ2-7 | TRBV6-1 | ASSRLGLAGDYEQY
TRBJ1-3 | TRBV11-3 | ASSLGAGRSGNTIY
TRBJ2-3 | TRBV13 | ASSLRGIGTDTQY
TRBJ2-5 | TRBV4-3 | ASSQGRRETQY
TRBJ2-7 | TRBV4-1 | ASSPGPMNYEQY
TRBJ2-5 | TRBV6-1 | ASKGGWETQY
TRBJ2-1 | TRBV5-1 | ASSWDGSYNEQF
TRBJ2-7 | TRBV7-9 | ASSPPLRTSGEQY
TRBJ1-5 | TRBV28 | ASSPSLTRQGNQPQH
TRBJ2-3 | TRBV6-2/TRBV6-3 | ASSHDGTSGSKDTQY